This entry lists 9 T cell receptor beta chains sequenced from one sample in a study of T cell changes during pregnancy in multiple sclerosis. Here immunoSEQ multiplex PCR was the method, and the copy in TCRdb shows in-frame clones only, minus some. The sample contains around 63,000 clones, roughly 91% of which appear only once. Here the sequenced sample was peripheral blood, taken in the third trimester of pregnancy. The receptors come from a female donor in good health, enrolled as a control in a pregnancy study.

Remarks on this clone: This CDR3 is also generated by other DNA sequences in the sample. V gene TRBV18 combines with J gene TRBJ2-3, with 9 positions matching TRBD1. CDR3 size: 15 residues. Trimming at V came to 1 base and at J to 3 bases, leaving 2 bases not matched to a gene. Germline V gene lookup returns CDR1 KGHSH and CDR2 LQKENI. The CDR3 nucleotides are TGTGCCAGCTCACCACGTGACAGGGGGACAGATACGCAGTATTTT. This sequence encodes CASSPRDRGTDTQYF. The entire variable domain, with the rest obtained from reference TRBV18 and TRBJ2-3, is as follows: NAGVMQNPRHLVRRRGQEARLRCSPMKGHSHVYWYRQLPEEGLKFMVYLQKENIIDESGMPKERFSAEFPKEGPSILRIQQVVRGDSAAYFCASSPRDRGTDTQYFGPGTRLTVL.

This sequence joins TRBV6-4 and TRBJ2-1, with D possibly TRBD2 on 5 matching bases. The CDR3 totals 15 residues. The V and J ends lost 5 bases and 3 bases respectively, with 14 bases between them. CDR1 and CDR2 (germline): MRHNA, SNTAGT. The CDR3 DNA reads TGTGCCAGCAGTAAGGAGGACGGCAACTACAATGAGCAGTTCTTC. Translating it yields CASSKEDGNYNEQFF.

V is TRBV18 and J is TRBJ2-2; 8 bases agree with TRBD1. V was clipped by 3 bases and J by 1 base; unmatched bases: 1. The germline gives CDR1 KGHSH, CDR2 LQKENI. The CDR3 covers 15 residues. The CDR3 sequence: CASSPGQVNTGELFF. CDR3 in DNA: TGTGCCAGCTCACCGGGACAGGTGAACACCGGGGAGCTGTTTTTT.

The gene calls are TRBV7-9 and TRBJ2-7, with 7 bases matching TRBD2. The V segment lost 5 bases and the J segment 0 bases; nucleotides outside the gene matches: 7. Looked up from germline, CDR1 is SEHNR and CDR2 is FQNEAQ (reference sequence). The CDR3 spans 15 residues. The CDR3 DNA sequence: TGTGCCAGCAGCATAAAAAGCGGGATCTCCTACGAGCAGTACTTC. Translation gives CASSIKSGISYEQYF.

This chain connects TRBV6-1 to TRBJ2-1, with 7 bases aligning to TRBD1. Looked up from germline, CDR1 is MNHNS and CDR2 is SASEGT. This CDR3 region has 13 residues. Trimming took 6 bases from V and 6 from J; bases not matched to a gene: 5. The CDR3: CASRLTGSNEQFF. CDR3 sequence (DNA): TGTGCCAGCAGGCTGACAGGGAGCAATGAGCAGTTCTTC.

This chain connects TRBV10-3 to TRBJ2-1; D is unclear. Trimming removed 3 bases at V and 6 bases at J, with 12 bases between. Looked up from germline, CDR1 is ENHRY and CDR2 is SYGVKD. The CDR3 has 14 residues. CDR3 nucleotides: TGTGCCATCAGTGACCGATTAGCTTCCAATGAGCAGTTCTTC. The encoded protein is CAISDRLASNEQFF.

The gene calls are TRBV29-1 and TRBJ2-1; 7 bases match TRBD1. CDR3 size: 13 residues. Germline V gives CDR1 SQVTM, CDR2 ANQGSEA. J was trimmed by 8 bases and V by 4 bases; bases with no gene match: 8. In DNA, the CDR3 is TGCAGCGTTGTCGCGCAGGGGGAATATGAGCAGTTCTTC. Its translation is CSVVAQGEYEQFF.

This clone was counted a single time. CDR3 nucleotides: TGTGCCAGCAGCGTCAGGACAGTAAATGAAAAACTGTTTTTT. Translation: CASSVRTVNEKLFF. The chain uses TRBV13 and TRBJ1-4; TRBD1 is a possible D gene (6 bases). V was clipped by 5 bases and J by 5 bases, with 12 bases between them. Germline V CDR1 and CDR2: PRHDT, FYEKMQ (reference sequence). There are 14 residues in the CDR3.

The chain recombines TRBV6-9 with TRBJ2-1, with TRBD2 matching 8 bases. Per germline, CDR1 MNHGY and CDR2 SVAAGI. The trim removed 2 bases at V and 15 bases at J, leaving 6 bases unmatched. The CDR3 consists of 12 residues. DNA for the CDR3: TGTGCCAGCAGTTATAGGGCGGGAGGATGGTTCTTC. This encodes CASSYRAGGWFF.